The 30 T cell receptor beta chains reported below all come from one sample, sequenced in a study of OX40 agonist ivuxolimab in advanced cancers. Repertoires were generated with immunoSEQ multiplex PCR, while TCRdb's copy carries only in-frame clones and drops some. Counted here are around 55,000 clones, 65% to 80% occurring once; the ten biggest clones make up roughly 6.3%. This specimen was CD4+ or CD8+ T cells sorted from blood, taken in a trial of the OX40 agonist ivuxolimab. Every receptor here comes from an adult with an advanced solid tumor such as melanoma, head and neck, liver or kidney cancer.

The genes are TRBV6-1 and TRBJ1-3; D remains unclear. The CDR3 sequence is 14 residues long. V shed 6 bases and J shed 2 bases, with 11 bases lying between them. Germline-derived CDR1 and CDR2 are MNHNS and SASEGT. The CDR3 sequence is CASRASSPGNTIYF. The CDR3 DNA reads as TGTGCCAGCAGGGCCTCGTCACCTGGAAACACCATATATTTT.

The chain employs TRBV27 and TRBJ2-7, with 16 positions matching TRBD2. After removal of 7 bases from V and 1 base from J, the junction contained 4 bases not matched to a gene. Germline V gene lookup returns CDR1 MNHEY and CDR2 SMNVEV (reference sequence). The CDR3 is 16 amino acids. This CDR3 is CASIGTSGRGSYEQYF. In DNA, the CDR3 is TGTGCCAGCATCGGGACTAGCGGGAGGGGGTCCTACGAGCAGTACTTC.

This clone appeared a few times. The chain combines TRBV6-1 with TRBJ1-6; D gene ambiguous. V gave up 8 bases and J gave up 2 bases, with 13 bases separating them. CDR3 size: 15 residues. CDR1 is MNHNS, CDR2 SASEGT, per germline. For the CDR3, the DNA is TGTGCCAGCTTTGGGAAGGCAACCTATAATTCACCCCTCCACTTT. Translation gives CASFGKATYNSPLHF.

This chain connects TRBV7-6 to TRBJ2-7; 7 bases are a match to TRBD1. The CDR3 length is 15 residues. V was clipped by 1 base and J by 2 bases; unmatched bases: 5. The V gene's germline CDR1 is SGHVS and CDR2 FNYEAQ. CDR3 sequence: CASSLEQGRTYEQYF. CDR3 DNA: TGTGCCAGCAGCTTAGAACAGGGGCGCACCTACGAGCAGTACTTC.

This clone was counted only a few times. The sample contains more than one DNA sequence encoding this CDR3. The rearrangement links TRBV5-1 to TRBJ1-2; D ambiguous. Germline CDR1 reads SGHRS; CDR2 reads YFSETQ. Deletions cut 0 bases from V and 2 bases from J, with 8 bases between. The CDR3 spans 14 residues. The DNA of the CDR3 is TGCGCCAGCAGCTTGGAATCAGTCAACTATGGCTACACCTTC. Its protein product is CASSLESVNYGYTF.

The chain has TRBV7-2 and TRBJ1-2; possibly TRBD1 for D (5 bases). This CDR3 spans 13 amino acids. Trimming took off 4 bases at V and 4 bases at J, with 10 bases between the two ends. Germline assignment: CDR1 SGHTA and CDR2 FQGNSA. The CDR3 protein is CASSWGRLYGYTF. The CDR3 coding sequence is TGTGCCAGCAGCTGGGGACGCCTCTATGGCTACACCTTC.

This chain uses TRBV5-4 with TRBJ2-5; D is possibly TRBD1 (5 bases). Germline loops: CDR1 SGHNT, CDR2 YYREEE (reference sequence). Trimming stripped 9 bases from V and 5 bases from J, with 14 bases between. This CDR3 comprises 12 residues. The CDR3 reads CAMARVAETQYF. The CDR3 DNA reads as TGTGCCATGGCCAGGGTGGCGGAGACCCAGTACTTC.

Here the CDR3 reads CASSIGWGVNEKLFF. The CDR3 nucleotides read TGTGCCAGTAGTATAGGATGGGGCGTAAATGAAAAACTGTTTTTT. The chain couples TRBV19 to TRBJ1-4; D may be TRBD1 (5 bases). The CDR3 has 15 amino acids. In germline, CDR1 is LNHDA, CDR2 SQIVND (reference sequence). The ends were cut back, 1 base at V and 5 bases at J, with 11 bases in the middle.

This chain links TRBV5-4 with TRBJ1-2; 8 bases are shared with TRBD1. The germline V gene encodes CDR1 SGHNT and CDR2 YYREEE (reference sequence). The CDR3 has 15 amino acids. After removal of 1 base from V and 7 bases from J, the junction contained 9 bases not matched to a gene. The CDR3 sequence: CASSLTGQGVSGYTF. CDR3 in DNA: TGTGCCAGCAGCTTGACCGGACAGGGCGTCAGTGGCTACACCTTC.

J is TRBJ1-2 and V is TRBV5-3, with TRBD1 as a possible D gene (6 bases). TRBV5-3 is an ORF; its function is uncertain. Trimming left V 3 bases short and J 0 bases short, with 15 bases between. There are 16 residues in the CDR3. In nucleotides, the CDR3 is TGTGCCAGAAGCTACCTAACAGGGAGGGCTAACTATGGCTACACCTTC. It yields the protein CARSYLTGRANYGYTF.

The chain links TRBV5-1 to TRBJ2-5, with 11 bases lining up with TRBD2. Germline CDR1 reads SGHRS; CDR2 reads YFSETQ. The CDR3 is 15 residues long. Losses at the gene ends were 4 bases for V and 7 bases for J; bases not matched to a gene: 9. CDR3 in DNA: TGCGCCAGCAGCCCCGAACTAGCGGGGGAAGGGACCCAGTACTTC. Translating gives CASSPELAGEGTQYF.

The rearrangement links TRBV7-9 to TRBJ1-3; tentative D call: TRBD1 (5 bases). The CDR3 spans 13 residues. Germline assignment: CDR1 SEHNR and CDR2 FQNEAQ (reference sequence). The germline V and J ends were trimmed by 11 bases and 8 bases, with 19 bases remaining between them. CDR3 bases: TGTGCCTTCGGAGCAGGGTGGCGGGACACCATATATTTT. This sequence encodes CAFGAGWRDTIYF.

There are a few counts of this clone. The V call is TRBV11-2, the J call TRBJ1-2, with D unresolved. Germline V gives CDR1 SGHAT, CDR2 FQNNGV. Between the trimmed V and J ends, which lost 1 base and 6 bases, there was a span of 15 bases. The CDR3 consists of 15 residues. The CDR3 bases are TGTGCCAGCAGCTTAGCCCCTCGGGGTCGGGATGGCTACACCTTC. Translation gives CASSLAPRGRDGYTF.

The DNA of the CDR3 is TGTGCCTGGAGTAACGGGAGGCTGCGAGGCTACACCTTC. This codes for CAWSNGRLRGYTF. This rearrangement joins TRBV30 to TRBJ1-2; no clear D gene. This CDR3 region has 13 residues. Trimming stripped 2 bases from V and 8 bases from J, with 15 bases between. From germline, CDR1 is GTSNPN and CDR2 SVGIG (reference sequence).

The CDR3 sequence: CASSTGYSNQPQHF. In DNA form, the CDR3 reads TGTGCCAGCAGCACAGGTTATAGCAATCAGCCCCAGCATTTT. The chain uses TRBV6-6 and TRBJ1-5; possibly TRBD1 for D (5 bases). Germline CDR1 reads MNHNY; CDR2 reads SVGAGI (reference sequence). CDR3 length: 14 residues. The V and J ends lost 6 bases and 0 bases respectively, with 9 bases between them.

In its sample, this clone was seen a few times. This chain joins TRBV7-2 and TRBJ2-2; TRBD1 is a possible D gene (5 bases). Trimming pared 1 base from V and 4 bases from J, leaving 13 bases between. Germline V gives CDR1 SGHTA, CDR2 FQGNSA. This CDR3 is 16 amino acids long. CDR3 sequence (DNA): TGTGCCAGCAGCTTAGTCGGCAGGGCGGCCACCGGGGAGCTGTTTTTT. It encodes CASSLVGRAATGELFF.

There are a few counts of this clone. The CDR3 loop reads CASSAGRTYEQYF. DNA for the CDR3: TGTGCCAGCTCGGCAGGGAGGACCTACGAGCAGTACTTC. V is TRBV6-1 and J is TRBJ2-7; D is perhaps TRBD2 (6 bases). Germline lookup yields CDR1 MNHNS and CDR2 SASEGT. The CDR3 totals 13 residues. Trimming took 8 bases from V and 2 from J, leaving 13 bases between them.

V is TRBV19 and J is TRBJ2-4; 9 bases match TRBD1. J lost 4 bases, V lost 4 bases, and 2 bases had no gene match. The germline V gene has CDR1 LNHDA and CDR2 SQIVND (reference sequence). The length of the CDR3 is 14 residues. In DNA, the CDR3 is TGTGCCAGTAGTACGGGACAGGGTAAAAACATTCAGTACTTC. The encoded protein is CASSTGQGKNIQYF.

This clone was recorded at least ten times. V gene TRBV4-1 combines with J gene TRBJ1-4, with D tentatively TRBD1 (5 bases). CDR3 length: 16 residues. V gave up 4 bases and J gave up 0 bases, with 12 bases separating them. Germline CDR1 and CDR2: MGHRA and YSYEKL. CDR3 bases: TGCGCCAGCAGCCGGGGCTGGACTGCAACTAATGAAAAACTGTTTTTT. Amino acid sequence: CASSRGWTATNEKLFF.

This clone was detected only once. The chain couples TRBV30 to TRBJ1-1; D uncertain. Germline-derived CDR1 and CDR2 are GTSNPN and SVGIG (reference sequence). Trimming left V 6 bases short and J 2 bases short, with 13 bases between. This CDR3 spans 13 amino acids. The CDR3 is CACSRTINTEAFF. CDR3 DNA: TGTGCCTGTTCGCGCACTATTAACACTGAAGCTTTCTTT.

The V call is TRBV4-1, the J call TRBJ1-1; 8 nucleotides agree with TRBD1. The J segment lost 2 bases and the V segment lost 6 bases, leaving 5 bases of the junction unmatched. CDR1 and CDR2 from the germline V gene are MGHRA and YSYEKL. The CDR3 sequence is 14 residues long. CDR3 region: CASSAGQGNTEAFF. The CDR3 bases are TGCGCCAGCAGTGCCGGACAGGGAAACACTGAAGCTTTCTTT.

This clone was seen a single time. The CDR3, as DNA: TGTGCCAGCAGCCTGGACTTCACCTACGAGCAGTACTTC. Translated: CASSLDFTYEQYF. The chain links TRBV7-2 to TRBJ2-7, with a tentative D call TRBD2 (5 bases). The germline gives CDR1 SGHTA, CDR2 FQGNSA. The CDR3 runs to 13 residues. The V gene lost 5 bases and the J gene lost 2 bases, with 10 bases spanning the gap.

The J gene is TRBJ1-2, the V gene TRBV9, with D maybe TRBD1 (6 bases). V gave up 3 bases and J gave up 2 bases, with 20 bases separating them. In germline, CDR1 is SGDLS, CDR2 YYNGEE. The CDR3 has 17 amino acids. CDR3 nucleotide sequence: TGTGCCAGCAGCGCCCGCCAACTGGACAGCAACAACTATGGCTACACCTTC. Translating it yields CASSARQLDSNNYGYTF. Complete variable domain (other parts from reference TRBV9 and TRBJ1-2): DSGVTQTPKHLITATGQRVTLRCSPRSGDLSVYWYQQSLDQGLQFLIQYYNGEERAKGNILERFSAQQFPDLHSELNLSSLELGDSALYFCASSARQLDSNNYGYTFGSGTRLTVV.

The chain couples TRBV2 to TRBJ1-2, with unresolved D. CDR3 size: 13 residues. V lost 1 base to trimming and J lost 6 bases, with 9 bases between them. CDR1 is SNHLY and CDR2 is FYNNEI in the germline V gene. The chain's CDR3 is CASSEVFGNGYTF. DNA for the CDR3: TGTGCCAGCAGTGAAGTTTTCGGCAATGGCTACACCTTC. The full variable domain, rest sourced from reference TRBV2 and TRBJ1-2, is EPEVTQTPSHQVTQMGQEVILRCVPISNHLYFYWYRQILGQKVEFLVSFYNNEISEKSEIFDDQFSVERPDGSNFTLKIRSTKLEDSAMYFCASSEVFGNGYTFGSGTRLTVV.

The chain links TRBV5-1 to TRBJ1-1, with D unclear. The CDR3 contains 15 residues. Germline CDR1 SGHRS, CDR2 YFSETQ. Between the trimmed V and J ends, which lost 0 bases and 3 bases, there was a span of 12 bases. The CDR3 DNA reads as TGCGCCAGCAGCTTGGCGAGGAGCTCGGACACTGAAGCTTTCTTT. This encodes CASSLARSSDTEAFF.

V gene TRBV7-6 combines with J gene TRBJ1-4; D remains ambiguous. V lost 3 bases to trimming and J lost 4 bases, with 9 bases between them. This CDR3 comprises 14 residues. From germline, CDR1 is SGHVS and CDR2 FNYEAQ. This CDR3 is CASSLLGFNEKLFF. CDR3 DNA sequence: TGTGCCAGCAGCTTGTTGGGATTTAATGAAAAACTGTTTTTT.

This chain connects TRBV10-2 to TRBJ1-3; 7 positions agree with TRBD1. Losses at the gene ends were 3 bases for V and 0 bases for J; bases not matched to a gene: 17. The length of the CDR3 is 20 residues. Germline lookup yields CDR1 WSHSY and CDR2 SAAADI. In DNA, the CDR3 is TGCGCCAGCAGTGACCTCCGACCCGGGACAGCCGGAAGCTCTGGAAACACCATATATTTT. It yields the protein CASSDLRPGTAGSSGNTIYF.

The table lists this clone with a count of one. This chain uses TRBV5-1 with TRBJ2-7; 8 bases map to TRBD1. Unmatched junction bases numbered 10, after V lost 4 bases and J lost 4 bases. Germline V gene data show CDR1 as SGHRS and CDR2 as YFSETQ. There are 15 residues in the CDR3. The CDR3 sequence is CASSPRTGSKYEQYF. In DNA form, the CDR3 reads TGCGCCAGCAGCCCTAGGACAGGGAGTAAGTACGAGCAGTACTTC.

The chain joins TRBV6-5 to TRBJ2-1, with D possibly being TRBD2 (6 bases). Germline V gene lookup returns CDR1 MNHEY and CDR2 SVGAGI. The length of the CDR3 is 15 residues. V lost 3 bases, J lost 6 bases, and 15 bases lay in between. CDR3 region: CASSYSPGRFNEQFF. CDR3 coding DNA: TGTGCCAGCAGTTATTCCCCCGGGAGATTCAATGAGCAGTTCTTC.

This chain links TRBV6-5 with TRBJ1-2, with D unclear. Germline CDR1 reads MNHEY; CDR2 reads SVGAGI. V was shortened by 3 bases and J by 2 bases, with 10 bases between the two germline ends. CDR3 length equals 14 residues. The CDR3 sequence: CASSYSRQNYGYTF. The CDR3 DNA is TGTGCCAGCAGTTATTCTAGGCAGAACTATGGCTACACCTTC.